This paragraph reports one TCR beta chain. The germline V gene encodes CDR1 SNHLY and CDR2 FYNNEI. The CDR3 runs to 13 residues. V trimming: 6 bases; J trimming: 7 bases; junction bases outside the gene matches: 4. The sample comes from a study of shared T cell receptors in the human thymus. Some clones are missing from TCRdb's copy, which holds only in-frame ones; the method was immunoSEQ multiplex PCR. In the table there are roughly 410,000 clones, roughly 94% of which are singletons. The clonotype was recovered from a human donor. The rearrangement joins TRBV2 to TRBJ2-2; 8 nucleotides align to TRBD1. What was sequenced was thymocytes. CDR3 DNA sequence: TGTGCCAGCAGGGACAGGGAAGGCGGGGAGCTGTTTTTT. Protein: CASRDREGGELFF.